Detailed here is one TCR beta chain. Its target antigen remains unknown. Base qualities were left out, and no much larger clone turns up one base away. The record originates from a study of blood T cell repertoires in COVID-19 (dated by TCRdb to about 2020). Notes on the research overall: Samples from collaborators originated in the United States, Italy and Spain and spanned both the acute and convalescent phases of COVID-19. The prospective study material was composed of cDNA or gDNA derived from T cells, B-cell-depleted T cells, or PBMCs. The dataset comprised deeply sampled blood TCRbeta repertoires from subjects exposed to, actively infected with, or recovered from COVID-19. The repertoires were released in a freely available public database meant as a resource for research on the immune response to SARS-CoV-2. Samples came from the ongoing ImmuneRACE study (first 160 participants) plus 1,254 subjects from 6 global collaborators. Sample metadata almost always included a de-identified subject ID, COVID-19 status, age in years and sex. Where available, HLA class I and class II types were obtained from metadata supplied by the sample provider rather than from assay-based typing. The study at large found these results: How much clinical and demographic metadata was included differed by source and by participant, and the metadata was provided uncurated.

The germline V gene encodes CDR1 SGHRS and CDR2 YFSETQ. CDR3 length: 13 amino acids, cysteine to phenylalanine. Only the CDR3 part of the read is kept: 39 bases, read in frame from the first base. V trim: 4 bases; J trim: 1 base; unmatched bases: 1. TCRbeta CDR3 regions were amplified from genomic DNA using the immunoSEQ Assay, a bias-controlled multiplex PCR. In the authors' own workflow: The number of nucleated cells in each sample was estimated from the amplification of reference gene primers within the assay. To quantify the absolute abundance of each unique TCRbeta CDR3 rearrangement, sequence reads were collapsed and filtered. For each sample, productive Simpson clonality was calculated by taking the square root of Simpson's diversity index across productive rearrangements. TCRdb retrieved this table from immuneACCESS and kept in-frame rearrangements only. Not all clones are present; in checked studies, unresolved V genes account for under half, and no reason is known for the remainder. From that table come the V and J calls and clone size; the DNA was used to work out D and trimming. Within this sample are approximately 450,000 clones, with around nine tenths of them counted one time only. Just under 2% of the sample is held by the ten biggest clonotypes.

In the prospective study, participants were roughly 18 to 100 years old, resided in about two dozen geographic areas of the United States, and were enrolled through a virtual design. In the prospective study, participants were assigned to cohorts based on the clinical history participants reported in a screening survey and a study questionnaire. In the prospective study, mobile phlebotomists collected whole blood, serum and a nasopharyngeal or oropharyngeal swab from each participant. Prospective study participants could optionally give additional blood draws and questionnaires over an approximately two-month period. Prospective study blood samples were shipped either frozen or at room temperature before DNA extraction.

The receptor was derived from a woman between 18 and 29 years old with acute COVID-19. In this chain, TRBV5-1 is recombined with TRBJ1-1, with 7 bases matching TRBD1. Specimen: PBMCs or T cells enriched from blood (not recorded which). In nucleotides, the sequence is TGCGCCAGCAGCAGACAGGGGAACACTGAAGCTTTCTTT. It codes for CASSRQGNTEAFF.